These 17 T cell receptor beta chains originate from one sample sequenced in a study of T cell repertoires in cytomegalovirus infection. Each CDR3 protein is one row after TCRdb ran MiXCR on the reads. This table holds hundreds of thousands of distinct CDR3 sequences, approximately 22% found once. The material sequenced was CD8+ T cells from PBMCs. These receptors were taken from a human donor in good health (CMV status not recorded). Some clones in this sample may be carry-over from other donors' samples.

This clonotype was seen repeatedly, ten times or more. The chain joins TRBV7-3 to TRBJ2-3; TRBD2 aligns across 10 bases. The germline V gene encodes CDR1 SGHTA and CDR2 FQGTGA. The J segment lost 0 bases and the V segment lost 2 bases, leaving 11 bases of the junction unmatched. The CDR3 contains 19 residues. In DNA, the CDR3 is TGTGCCAGCAGCTTATCTCCGGGTAGCGGGGGGCCTAGCACAGATACGCAGTATTTT. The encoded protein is CASSLSPGSGGPSTDTQYF.

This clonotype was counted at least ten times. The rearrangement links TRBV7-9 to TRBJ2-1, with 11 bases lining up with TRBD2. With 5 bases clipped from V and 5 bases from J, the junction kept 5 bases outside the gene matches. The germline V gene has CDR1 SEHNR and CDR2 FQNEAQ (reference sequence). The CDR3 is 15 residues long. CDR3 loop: CASSPLLAGDNEQFF. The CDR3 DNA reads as TGTGCCAGCAGCCCTCTACTAGCGGGGGACAATGAGCAGTTCTTC. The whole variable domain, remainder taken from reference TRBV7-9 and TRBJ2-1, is DTGVSQNPRHKITKRGQNVTFRCDPISEHNRLYWYRQTLGQGPEFLTYFQNEAQLEKSRLLSDRFSAERPKGSFSTLEIQRTEQGDSAMYLCASSPLLAGDNEQFFGPGTRLTVL.

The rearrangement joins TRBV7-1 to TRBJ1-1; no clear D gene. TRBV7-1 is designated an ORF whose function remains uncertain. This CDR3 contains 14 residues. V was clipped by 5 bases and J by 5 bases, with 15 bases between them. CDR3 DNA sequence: TGTGCCAGCAGCCCCCTCCAGGCGAGGACTGAAGCTTTCTTT. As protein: CASSPLQARTEAFF.

CDR3 sequence (DNA): TGTGCCAGCAGTCCTGCCTACGGGCTCGAGCAGTACTTC. This gives the protein CASSPAYGLEQYF. The chain carries TRBV7-9 and TRBJ2-7, with unresolved D. CDR1 is SEHNR, CDR2 FQNEAQ, per germline (reference sequence). CDR3 size: 13 residues. V lost 6 bases, J lost 6 bases, and 15 bases lay in between.

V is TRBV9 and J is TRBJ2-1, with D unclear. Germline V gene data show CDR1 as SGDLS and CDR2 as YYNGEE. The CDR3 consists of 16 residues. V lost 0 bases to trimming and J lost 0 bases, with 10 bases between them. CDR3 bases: TGTGCCAGCAGCGTAGGCCAAGAGAGCTCCTACAATGAGCAGTTCTTC. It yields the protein CASSVGQESSYNEQFF.

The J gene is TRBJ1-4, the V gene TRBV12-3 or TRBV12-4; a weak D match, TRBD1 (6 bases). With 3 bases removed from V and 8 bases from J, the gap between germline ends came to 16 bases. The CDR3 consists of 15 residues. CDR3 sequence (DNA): TGTGCCAGCAGTTTCCCGGCAGGGGCACAAGAAAAACTGTTTTTT. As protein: CASSFPAGAQEKLFF.

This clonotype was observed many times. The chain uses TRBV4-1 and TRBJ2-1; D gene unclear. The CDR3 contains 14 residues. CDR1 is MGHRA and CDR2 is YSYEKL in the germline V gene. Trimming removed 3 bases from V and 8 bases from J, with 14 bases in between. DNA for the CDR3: TGCGCCAGCAGCCAGGGTGGGATATTCGATGAGCAGTTCTTC. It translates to CASSQGGIFDEQFF.

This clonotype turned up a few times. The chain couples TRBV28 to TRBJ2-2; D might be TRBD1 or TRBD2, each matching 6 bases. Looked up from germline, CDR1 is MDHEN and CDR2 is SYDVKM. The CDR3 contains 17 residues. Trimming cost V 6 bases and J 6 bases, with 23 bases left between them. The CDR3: CASRVFAWGAIAGELFF. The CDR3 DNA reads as TGTGCCAGCAGAGTGTTCGCCTGGGGGGCGATAGCCGGGGAGCTGTTTTTT.

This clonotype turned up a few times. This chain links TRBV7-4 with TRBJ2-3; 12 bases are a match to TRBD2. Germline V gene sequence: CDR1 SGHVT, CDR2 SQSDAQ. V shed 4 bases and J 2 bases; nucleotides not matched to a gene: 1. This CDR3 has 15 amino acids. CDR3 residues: CASSWTSGATDTQYF. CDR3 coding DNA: TGTGCCAGCAGCTGGACTAGCGGGGCCACAGATACGCAGTATTTT.

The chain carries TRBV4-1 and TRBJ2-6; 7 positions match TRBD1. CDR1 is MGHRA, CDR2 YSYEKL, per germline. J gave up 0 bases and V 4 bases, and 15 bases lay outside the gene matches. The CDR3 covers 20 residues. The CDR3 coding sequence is TGCGCCAGCAGCCCCTCGGGCGCACAGGGGATAGGCTCTGGGGCCAACGTCCTGACTTTC. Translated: CASSPSGAQGIGSGANVLTF.

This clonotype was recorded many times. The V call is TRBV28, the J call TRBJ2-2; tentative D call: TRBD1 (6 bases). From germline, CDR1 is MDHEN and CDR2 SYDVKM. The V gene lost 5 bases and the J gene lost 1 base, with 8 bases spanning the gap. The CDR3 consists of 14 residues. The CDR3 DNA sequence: TGTGCCAGCAGTGCGGACAGGAACACCGGGGAGCTGTTTTTT. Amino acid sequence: CASSADRNTGELFF.

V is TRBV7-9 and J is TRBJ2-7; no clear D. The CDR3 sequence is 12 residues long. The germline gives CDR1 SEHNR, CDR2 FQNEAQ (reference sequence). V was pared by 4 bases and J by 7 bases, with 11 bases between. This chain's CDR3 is CASSSTSWEQYF. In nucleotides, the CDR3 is TGTGCCAGCAGCTCGACTTCGTGGGAGCAGTACTTC.

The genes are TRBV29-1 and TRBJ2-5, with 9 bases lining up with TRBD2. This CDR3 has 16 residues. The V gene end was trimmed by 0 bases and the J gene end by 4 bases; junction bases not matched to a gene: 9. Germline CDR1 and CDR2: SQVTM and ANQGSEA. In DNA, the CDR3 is TGCAGCGTTGAAGATGAGAGGGCGGGGGGGGGAGAGACCCAGTACTTC. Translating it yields CSVEDERAGGGETQYF.

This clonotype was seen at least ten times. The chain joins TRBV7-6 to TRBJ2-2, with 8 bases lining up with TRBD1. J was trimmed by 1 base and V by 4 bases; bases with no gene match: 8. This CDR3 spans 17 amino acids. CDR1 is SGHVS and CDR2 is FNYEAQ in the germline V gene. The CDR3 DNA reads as TGTGCCAGCAGCTCGTCAGGGGGCTTTCGGAACACCGGGGAGCTGTTTTTT. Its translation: CASSSSGGFRNTGELFF.

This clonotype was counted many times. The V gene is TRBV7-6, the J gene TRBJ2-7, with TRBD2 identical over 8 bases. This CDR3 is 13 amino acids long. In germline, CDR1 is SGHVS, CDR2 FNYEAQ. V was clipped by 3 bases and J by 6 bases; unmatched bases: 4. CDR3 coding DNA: TGTGCCAGCAGCTTGGGGGCGGGGGGCGAGCAGTACTTC. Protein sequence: CASSLGAGGEQYF.

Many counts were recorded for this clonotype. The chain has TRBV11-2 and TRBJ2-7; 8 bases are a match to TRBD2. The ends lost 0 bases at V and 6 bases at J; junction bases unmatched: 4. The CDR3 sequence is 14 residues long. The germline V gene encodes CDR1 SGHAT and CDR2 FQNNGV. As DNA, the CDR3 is TGTGCCAGCAGCTTAGATCGGGGGGGAAGCGAGCAGTACTTC. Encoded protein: CASSLDRGGSEQYF.

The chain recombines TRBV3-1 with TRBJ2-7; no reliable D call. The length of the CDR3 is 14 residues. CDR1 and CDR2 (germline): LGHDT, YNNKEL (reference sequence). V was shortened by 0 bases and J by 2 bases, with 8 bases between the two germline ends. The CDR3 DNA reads TGTGCCAGCAGCCAAGACGGTGCCGCCTACGAGCAGTACTTC. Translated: CASSQDGAAYEQYF.